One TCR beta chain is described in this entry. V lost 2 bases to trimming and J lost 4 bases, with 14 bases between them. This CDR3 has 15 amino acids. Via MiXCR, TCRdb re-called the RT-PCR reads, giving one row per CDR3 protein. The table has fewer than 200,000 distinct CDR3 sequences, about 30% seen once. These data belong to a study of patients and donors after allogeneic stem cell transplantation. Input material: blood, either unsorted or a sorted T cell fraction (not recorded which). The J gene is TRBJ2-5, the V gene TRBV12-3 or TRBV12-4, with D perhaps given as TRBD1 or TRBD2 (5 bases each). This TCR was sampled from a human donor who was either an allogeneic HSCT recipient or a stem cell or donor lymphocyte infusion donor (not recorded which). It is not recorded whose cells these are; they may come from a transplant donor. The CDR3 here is CASSLPLGRGETQYF. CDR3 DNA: TGTGCCAGCAGTTTACCTCTGGGACGAGGAGAGACCCAGTACTTC.